This T cell receptor beta chain was recorded in a study of blood T cell repertoires in COVID-19. This clone was seen once. The germline V gene has CDR1 LNHDA and CDR2 SQIVND (reference sequence). V was trimmed by 3 bases and J by 7 bases, leaving 15 bases between them. This CDR3 has 15 residues. In the authors' workflow: The authors estimated nucleated cell counts from reference gene primer amplification. Sequencing was performed with immunoSEQ multiplex PCR; in TCRdb, only in-frame clones are kept and a portion is missing. That table supplies the V and J calls and clone size; D and trimming were determined from the DNA. Of about 430,000 clones listed, 70% to 90% are singletons. The age range of participants was 18 to 89 years, with residence in some 25 US areas. Cohort assignment relied on participant-reported clinical history.

This clonotype was obtained from a woman aged 30 to 39 with acute COVID-19. Sequenced input: PBMCs or T cells enriched from blood (not recorded which). The chain carries TRBV19 and TRBJ1-4, with D perhaps matching TRBD1 (6 bases). This chain's CDR3 is CASSMAGTYREKLFF. DNA of the CDR3: TGTGCCAGTAGTATGGCAGGGACATATCGTGAAAAACTGTTTTTT.